The entry below describes one T cell receptor beta chain. What it binds is not known. Sequenced by immunoSEQ multiplex PCR; TCRdb stores in-frame clones only, minus some. This repertoire shows about 40,000 clones, under 70% found once; its top ten account for 6% to 8.5%. The data are from a study of vaccination effects on CD4 cells after COVID-19. About the research overall: Before sequencing took place, the ViraFEST assay used viral peptide pools to expand antigen-specific CD4+ T cells.

V lost 3 bases and J 0 bases, leaving 12 bases between the germline ends. The germline gives CDR1 KGHSH, CDR2 LQKENI. The CDR3 consists of 15 residues. Culture proceeded for about ten days, and CD4+ T cells were then isolated. Everyone in the study got two shots of either the BNT162b2 or mRNA-1273 vaccine. None of these healthy vaccinees had been infected with SARS-CoV-2 before vaccination. This specimen consisted of CD4+ T cells from PBMCs cultured without peptide, obtained after COVID-19 vaccination. The sequence was obtained from a human donor who received a COVID-19 vaccine. The chain is built from TRBV18 and TRBJ2-7; D gene unclear. CDR3 loop: CASSPGPGDSYEQYF. CDR3 DNA: TGTGCCAGCTCACCCGGTCCTGGCGACTCCTACGAGCAGTACTTC.